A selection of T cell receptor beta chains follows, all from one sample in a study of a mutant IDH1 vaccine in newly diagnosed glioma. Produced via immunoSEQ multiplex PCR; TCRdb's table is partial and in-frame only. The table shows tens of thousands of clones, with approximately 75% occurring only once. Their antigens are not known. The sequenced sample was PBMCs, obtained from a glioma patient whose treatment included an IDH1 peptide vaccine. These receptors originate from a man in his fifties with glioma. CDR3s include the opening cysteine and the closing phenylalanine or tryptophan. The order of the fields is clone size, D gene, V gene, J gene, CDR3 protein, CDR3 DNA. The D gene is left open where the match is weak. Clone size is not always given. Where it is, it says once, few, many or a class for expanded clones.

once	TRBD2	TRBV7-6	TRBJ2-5	CASSLAAPSGGETQYF	TGTGCCAGCAGCTTAGCGGCGCCTAGCGGGGGGGAGACCCAGTACTTC
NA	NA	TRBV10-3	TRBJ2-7	CATRGTPGTDEQYF	TGTGCCACCCGCGGGACGCCCGGGACAGACGAGCAGTACTTC
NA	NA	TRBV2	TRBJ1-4	CASRRGRAETNEKLFF	TGTGCCAGCAGGAGGGGCAGGGCGGAAACTAATGAAAAACTGTTTTTT
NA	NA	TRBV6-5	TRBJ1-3	CASSYSTGNTIYF	TGTGCCAGCAGTTACTCCACTGGAAACACCATATATTTT
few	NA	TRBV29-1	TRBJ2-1	CSVERLANYNEQFF	TGCAGCGTTGAAAGGCTAGCAAACTACAATGAGCAGTTCTTC
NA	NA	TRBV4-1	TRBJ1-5	CASSQDGGLGNQPQHF	TGCGCCAGCAGCCAAGACGGGGGCCTGGGCAATCAGCCCCAGCATTTT
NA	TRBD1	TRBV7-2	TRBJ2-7	CASSLVRTGGYEQYF	TGTGCCAGCAGCTTAGTTCGGACAGGGGGGTACGAGCAGTACTTC
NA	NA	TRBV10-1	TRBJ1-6	CASSGGFGSPLHF	TGCGCCAGCAGTGGTGGTTTCGGTTCACCCCTCCACTTT
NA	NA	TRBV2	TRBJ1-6	CASSGTTTNSNSPLHF	TGTGCCAGCAGTGGGACTACAACTAATTCTAATTCACCCCTCCACTTT
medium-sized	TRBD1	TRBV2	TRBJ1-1	CASSRVQGAAFF	TGTGCCAGCAGTAGGGTACAGGGGGCAGCTTTCTTT
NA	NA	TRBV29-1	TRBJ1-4	CSVVPHGVSAEKLFF	TGCAGCGTTGTTCCTCACGGGGTCTCTGCCGAAAAACTGTTTTTT
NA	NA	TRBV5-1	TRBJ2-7	CASSPRGDRRDYEQYF	TGCGCCAGCAGCCCCCGCGGAGACCGAAGGGACTACGAGCAGTACTTC
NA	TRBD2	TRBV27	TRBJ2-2	CASTRGGTGELFF	TGTGCCAGCACCCGGGGGGGCACCGGGGAGCTGTTTTTT
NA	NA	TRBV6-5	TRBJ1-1	CASSYRGGGTEAFF	TGTGCCAGCAGTTACCGAGGGGGGGGCACTGAAGCTTTCTTT
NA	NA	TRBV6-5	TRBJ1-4	CASSYPQGKLFF	TGTGCCAGCAGTTACCCCCAGGGAAAACTGTTTTTT
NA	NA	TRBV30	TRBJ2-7	CASRDTYDEQYF	TGTGCCTCCCGGGACACCTACGACGAGCAGTACTTC
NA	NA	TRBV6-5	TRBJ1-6	CASSYSPGRDSPLHF	TGTGCCAGCAGTTACTCGCCGGGGCGGGACTCACCCCTCCACTTT
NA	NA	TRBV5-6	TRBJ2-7	CASSWPGLPYEQYF	TGTGCCAGCAGCTGGCCGGGCCTACCCTACGAGCAGTACTTC
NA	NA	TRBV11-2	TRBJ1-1	CASSLGADTEAFF	TGTGCCAGCAGCTTAGGGGCGGACACTGAAGCTTTCTTT
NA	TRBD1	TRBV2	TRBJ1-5	CASSDGTGYQPQHF	TGTGCCAGCAGTGACGGGACAGGATATCAGCCCCAGCATTTT
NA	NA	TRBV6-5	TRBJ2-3	CASSLDSLDTQYF	TGTGCCAGCAGCCTGGACTCCTTGGATACGCAGTATTTT
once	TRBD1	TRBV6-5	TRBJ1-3	CASSRGQGGNTIYF	TGTGCCAGCAGTAGGGGGCAGGGTGGAAACACCATATATTTT
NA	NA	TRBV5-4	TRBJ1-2	CASTLGGLVSSYGYTF	TGTGCCAGCACCCTAGGGGGGCTGGTTAGCAGCTATGGCTACACCTTC
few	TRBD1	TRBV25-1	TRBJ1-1	CASSANLQGPEAFF	TGTGCCAGCAGTGCTAACCTACAGGGGCCTGAAGCTTTCTTT
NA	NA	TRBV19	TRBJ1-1	CASLEGPGTEAFF	TGTGCCAGCCTCGAAGGTCCGGGCACTGAAGCTTTCTTT
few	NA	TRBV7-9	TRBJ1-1	CASSRDGRDTEAFF	TGTGCCAGCAGCCGGGACGGTAGGGACACTGAAGCTTTCTTT